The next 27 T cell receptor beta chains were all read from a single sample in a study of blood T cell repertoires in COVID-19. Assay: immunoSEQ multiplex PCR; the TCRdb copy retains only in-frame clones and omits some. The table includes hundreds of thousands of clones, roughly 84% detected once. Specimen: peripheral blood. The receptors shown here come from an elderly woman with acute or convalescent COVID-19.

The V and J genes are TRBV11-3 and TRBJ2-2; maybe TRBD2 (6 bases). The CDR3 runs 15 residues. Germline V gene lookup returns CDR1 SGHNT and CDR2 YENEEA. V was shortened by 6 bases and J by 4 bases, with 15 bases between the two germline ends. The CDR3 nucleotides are TGTGCCAGCAGGGAGCTGGGGAGGAGCACCGGGGAGCTGTTTTTT. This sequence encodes CASRELGRSTGELFF.

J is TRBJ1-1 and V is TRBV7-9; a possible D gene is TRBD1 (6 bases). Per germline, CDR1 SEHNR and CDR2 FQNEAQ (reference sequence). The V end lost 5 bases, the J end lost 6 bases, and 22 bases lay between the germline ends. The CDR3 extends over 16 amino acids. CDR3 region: CASSRSLGALGSEAFF. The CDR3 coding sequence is TGTGCCAGCAGCCGTAGTCTGGGGGCCCTCGGCTCTGAAGCTTTCTTT.

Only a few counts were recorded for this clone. CDR3 nucleotide sequence: TGTGCCAGTAGTATTAATGAGCGGGGGGAGACCCAGTACTTC. Amino acids: CASSINERGETQYF. The chain has TRBV19 and TRBJ2-5; 8 positions agree with TRBD2. Germline V gene sequence: CDR1 LNHDA, CDR2 SQIVND (reference sequence). J lost 5 bases, V lost 3 bases, and 5 bases had no gene match. There are 14 residues in the CDR3.

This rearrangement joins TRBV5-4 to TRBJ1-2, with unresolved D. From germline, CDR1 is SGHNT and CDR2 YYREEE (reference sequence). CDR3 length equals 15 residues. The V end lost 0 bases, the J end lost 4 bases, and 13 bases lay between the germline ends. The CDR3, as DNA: TGTGCCAGCAGCTTGGCTGAGGATGCAGTCTATGGCTACACCTTC. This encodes CASSLAEDAVYGYTF.

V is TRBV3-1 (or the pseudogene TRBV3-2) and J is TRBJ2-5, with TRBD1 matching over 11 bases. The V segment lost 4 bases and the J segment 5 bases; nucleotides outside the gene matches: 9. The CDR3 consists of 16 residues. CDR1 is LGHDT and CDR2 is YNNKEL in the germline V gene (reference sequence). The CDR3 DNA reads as TGTGCCAGCAGCCTACGGACAGGGGGCGCGAGGGAGACCCAGTACTTC. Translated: CASSLRTGGARETQYF.

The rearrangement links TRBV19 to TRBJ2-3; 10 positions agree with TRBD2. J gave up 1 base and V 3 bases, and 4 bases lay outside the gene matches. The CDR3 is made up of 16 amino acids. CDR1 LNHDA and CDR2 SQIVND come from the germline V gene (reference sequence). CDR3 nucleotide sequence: TGTGCCAGTAGTATTCAGCGGGGGGGCCGCACAGATACGCAGTATTTT. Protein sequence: CASSIQRGGRTDTQYF.

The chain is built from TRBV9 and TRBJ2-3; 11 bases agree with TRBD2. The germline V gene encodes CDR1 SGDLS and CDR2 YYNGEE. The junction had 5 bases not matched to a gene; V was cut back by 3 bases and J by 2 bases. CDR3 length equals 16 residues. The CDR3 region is CASSGRLAGPTDTQYF. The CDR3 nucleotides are TGTGCCAGCAGCGGAAGACTAGCGGGGCCCACAGATACGCAGTATTTT.

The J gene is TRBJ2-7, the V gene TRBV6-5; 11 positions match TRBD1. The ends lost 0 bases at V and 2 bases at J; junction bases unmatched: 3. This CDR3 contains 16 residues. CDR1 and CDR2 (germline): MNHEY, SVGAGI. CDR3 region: CASSYSGQGVAYEQYF. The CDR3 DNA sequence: TGTGCCAGCAGTTACTCGGGACAGGGGGTAGCCTACGAGCAGTACTTC.

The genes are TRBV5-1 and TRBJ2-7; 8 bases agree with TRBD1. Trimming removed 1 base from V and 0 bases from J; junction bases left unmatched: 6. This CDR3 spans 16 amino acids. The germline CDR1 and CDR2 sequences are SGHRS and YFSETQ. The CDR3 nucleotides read TGCGCCAGCAGCTTGAACTTTGGACAGGGCTCCTACGAGCAGTACTTC. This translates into CASSLNFGQGSYEQYF.

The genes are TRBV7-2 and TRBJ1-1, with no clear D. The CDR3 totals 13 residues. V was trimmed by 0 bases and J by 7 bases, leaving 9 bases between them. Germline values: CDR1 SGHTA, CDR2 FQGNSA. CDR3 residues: CASSLARLVEAFF. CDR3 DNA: TGTGCCAGCAGCTTAGCGAGACTGGTTGAAGCTTTCTTT. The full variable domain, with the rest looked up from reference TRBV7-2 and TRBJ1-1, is GAGVSQSPSNKVTEKGKDVELRCDPISGHTALYWYRQSLGQGLEFLIYFQGNSAPDKSGLPSDRFSAERTGGSVSTLTIQRTQQEDSAVYLCASSLARLVEAFFGQGTRLTVV.

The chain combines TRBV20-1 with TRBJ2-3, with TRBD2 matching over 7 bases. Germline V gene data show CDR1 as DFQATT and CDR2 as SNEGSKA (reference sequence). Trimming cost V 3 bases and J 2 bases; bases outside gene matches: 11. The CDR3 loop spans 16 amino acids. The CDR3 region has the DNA TGCAGTGCTAGTCGCATGGGGGGGGGATACACAGATACGCAGTATTTT. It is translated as CSASRMGGGYTDTQYF.

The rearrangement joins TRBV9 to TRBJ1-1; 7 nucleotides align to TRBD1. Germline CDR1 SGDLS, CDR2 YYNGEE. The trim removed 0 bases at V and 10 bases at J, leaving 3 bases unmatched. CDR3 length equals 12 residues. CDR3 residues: CASSVVGGLAFF. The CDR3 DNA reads TGTGCCAGCAGCGTAGTAGGGGGCTTAGCTTTCTTT. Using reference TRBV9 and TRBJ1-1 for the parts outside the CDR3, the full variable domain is DSGVTQTPKHLITATGQRVTLRCSPRSGDLSVYWYQQSLDQGLQFLIQYYNGEERAKGNILERFSAQQFPDLHSELNLSSLELGDSALYFCASSVVGGLAFFGQGTRLTVV.

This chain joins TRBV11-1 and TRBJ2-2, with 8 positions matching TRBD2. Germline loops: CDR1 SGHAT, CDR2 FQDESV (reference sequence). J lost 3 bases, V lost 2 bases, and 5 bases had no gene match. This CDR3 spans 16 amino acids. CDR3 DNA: TGTGCCAGCAGCTTATCTCGGACTAGCTACACCGGGGAGCTGTTTTTT. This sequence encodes CASSLSRTSYTGELFF. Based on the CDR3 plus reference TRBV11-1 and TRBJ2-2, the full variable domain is EAEVAQSPRYKITEKSQAVAFWCDPISGHATLYWYRQILGQGPELLVQFQDESVVDDSQLPKDRFSAERLKGVDSTLKIQPAELGDSAMYLCASSLSRTSYTGELFFGEGSRLTVL.

The CDR3, as DNA: TGTGCCAGCAGCCGGTACACTGAAGCTTTCTTT. This gives the protein CASSRYTEAFF. This sequence joins TRBV12-3 or TRBV12-4 and TRBJ1-1; D remains unclear. CDR3 length: 11 residues. Trimming removed 6 bases at V and 3 bases at J, with 5 bases between.

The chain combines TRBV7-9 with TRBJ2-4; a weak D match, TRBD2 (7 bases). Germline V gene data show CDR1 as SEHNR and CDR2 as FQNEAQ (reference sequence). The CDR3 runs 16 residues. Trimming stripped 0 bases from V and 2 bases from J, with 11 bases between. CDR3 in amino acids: CASSLAAGASKNIQYF. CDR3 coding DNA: TGTGCCAGCAGCTTAGCTGCGGGGGCATCCAAAAACATTCAGTACTTC. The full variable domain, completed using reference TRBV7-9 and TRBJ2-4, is DTGVSQNPRHKITKRGQNVTFRCDPISEHNRLYWYRQTLGQGPEFLTYFQNEAQLEKSRLLSDRFSAERPKGSFSTLEIQRTEQGDSAMYLCASSLAAGASKNIQYFGAGTRLSVL.

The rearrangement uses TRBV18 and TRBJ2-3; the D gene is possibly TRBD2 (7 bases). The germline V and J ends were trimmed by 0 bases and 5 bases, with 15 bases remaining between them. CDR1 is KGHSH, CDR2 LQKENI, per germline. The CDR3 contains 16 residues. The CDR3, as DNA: TGTGCCAGCTCACCACCCCTGCGGGGGCCCCTAGATACGCAGTATTTT. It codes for CASSPPLRGPLDTQYF.

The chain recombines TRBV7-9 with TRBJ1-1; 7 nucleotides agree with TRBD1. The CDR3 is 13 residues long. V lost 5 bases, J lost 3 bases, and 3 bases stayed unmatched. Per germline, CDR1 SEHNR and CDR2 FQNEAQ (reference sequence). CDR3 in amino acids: CASSNDRDTEAFF. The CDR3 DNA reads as TGTGCCAGCAGCAACGACAGGGACACTGAAGCTTTCTTT. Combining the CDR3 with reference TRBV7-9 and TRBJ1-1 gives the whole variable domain DTGVSQNPRHKITKRGQNVTFRCDPISEHNRLYWYRQTLGQGPEFLTYFQNEAQLEKSRLLSDRFSAERPKGSFSTLEIQRTEQGDSAMYLCASSNDRDTEAFFGQGTRLTVV.

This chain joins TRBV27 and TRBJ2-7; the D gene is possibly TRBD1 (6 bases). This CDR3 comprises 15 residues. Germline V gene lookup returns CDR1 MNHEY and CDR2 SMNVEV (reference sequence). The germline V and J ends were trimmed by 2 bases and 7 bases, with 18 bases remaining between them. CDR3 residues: CASSLRTERISEQYF. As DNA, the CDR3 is TGTGCCAGCAGTTTAAGGACAGAAAGGATTAGTGAGCAGTACTTC.

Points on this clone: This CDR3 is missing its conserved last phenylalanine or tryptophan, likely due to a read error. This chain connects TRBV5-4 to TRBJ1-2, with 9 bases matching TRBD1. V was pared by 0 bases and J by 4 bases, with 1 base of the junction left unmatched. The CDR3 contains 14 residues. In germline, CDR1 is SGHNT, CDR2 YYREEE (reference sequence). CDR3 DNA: TGTGCCAGCAGCTTGGGACAGGGGGTCTATGGCTACACCCTC. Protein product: CASSLGQGVYGYTL.

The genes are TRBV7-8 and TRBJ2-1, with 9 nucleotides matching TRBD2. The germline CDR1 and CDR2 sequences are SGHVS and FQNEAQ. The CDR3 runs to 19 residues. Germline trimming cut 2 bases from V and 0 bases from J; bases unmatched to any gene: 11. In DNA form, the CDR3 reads TGTGCCAGCAGCTTATCCGCTAGCGGGGACCTCTACTCCTACAATGAGCAGTTCTTC. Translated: CASSLSASGDLYSYNEQFF. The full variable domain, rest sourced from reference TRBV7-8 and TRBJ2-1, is GAGVSQSPRYKVAKRGQDVALRCDPISGHVSLFWYQQALGQGPEFLTYFQNEAQLDKSGLPSDRFFAERPEGSVSTLKIQRTQQEDSAVYLCASSLSASGDLYSYNEQFFGPGTRLTVL.

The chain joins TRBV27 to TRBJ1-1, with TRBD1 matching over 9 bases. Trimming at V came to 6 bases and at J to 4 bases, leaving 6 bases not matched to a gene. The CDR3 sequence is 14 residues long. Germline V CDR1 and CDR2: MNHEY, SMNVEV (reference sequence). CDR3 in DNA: TGTGCCAGCAGACAAACAGGGGGCATCACTGAAGCTTTCTTT. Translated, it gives CASRQTGGITEAFF.

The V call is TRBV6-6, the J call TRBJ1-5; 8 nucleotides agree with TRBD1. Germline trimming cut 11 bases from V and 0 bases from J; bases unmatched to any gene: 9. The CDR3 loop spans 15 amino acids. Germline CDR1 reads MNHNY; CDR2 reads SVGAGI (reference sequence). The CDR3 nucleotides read TGTGCCGTTGCAGGGGACAGGCGTAGCAATCAGCCCCAGCATTTT. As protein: CAVAGDRRSNQPQHF.

This CDR3 reads CASSQVTKNTEAFF. DNA for the CDR3: TGCGCCAGCAGCCAAGTTACTAAGAACACTGAAGCTTTCTTT. The chain joins TRBV4-1 to TRBJ1-1; D is ambiguous. V lost 1 base and J 1 base, leaving 7 bases between the germline ends. Germline CDR1 and CDR2: MGHRA and YSYEKL. CDR3 size: 14 residues.

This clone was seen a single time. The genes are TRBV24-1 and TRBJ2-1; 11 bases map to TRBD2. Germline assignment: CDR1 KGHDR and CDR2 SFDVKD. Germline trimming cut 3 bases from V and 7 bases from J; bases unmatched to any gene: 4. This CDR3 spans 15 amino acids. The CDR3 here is CATSDGSGGVNEQFF. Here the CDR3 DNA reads TGTGCCACCAGTGATGGTAGCGGGGGGGTGAATGAGCAGTTCTTC.

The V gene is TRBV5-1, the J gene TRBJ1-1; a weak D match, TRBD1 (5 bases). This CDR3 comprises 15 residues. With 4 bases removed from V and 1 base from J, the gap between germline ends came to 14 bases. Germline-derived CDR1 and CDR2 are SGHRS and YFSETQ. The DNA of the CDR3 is TGCGCCAGCAGCATATCAGGGCTACCGAACACTGAAGCTTTCTTT. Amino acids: CASSISGLPNTEAFF.

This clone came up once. The CDR3 DNA sequence: TGTGCCAGCAGCGTAGGTGGGACAGGCTCTGGAAACACCATATATTTT. It yields the protein CASSVGGTGSGNTIYF. V is TRBV9 and J is TRBJ1-3, with 8 bases identical to TRBD1. J gave up 0 bases and V 0 bases, and 2 bases lay outside the gene matches. Germline CDR1 is SGDLS and CDR2 is YYNGEE. This CDR3 has 16 amino acids.

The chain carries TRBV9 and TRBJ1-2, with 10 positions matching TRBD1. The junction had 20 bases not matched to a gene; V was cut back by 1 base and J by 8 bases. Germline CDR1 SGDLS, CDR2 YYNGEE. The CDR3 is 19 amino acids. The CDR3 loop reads CASSVTLPKGQGPSGGYTF. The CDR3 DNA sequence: TGTGCCAGCAGCGTAACCCTTCCGAAGGGACAGGGGCCCTCAGGGGGCTACACCTTC. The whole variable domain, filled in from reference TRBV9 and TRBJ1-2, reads DSGVTQTPKHLITATGQRVTLRCSPRSGDLSVYWYQQSLDQGLQFLIQYYNGEERAKGNILERFSAQQFPDLHSELNLSSLELGDSALYFCASSVTLPKGQGPSGGYTFGSGTRLTVV.